This T cell receptor (beta chain) was sequenced during a study of blood T cell repertoires in COVID-19. Between the trimmed V and J ends, which lost 5 bases and 6 bases, there was a span of 16 bases. Germline values: CDR1 SEHNR, CDR2 FQNEAQ (reference sequence). The CDR3 has 15 residues. Clones were read by immunoSEQ multiplex PCR, and TCRdb kept only the in-frame ones, dropping some. Seen here are about 140,000 clones, approximately 83% observed once, and the top ten hold roughly 4.9%. This clonotype originated in a man between 65 and 85 years old who had been exposed to COVID-19. Sample: PBMCs or T cells enriched from blood (not recorded which). The chain links TRBV7-9 to TRBJ1-4; unclear D gene. CDR3 amino acids: CASSLGAHADEKLFF. The CDR3 coding sequence is TGTGCCAGCAGCCTCGGCGCTCACGCGGATGAAAAACTGTTTTTT.